The sequence of this T cell receptor (beta chain) was determined in a study of cytomegalovirus exposure and HLA in healthy donors. Study results and limitations: An analysis done earlier found most TCR beta V segments productive about 87% or about 30% of the time. One variant, a missense change in DCLRE1C, was linked in a later analysis to TCR beta V- and J-gene trimming. Using the classifier, cytomegalovirus status was reportedly diagnosed with high specificity and sensitivity.

Primers included in the PCR were 60 Vbeta and 13 Jbeta primers. Clones were read by immunoSEQ multiplex PCR, and TCRdb kept only the in-frame ones, dropping some. Of more than 95,000 clones listed, roughly 83% are singletons. This CDR3 comprises 14 residues. The V end lost 5 bases, the J end lost 0 bases, and 8 bases lay between the germline ends. The germline V gene has CDR1 SGHNT and CDR2 YENEEA. In the case of this clone: What it recognizes is unknown.

The sequenced sample consisted of PBMCs. This chain uses TRBV11-3 with TRBJ1-3, with unresolved D. The source of this sequence is a man aged 18 to 30 in good health and CMV-seropositive. The CDR3 DNA reads as TGTGCCAGCAGCCTCACGGGCTCTGGAAACACCATATATTTT. As protein: CASSLTGSGNTIYF.